The source of this T cell receptor beta chain is a study of lung T cells in sarcoidosis with Löfgren's syndrome (dated by TCRdb to the late 2010s). Study-level background: Sarcoidosis was characterized as a granulomatous disease that mainly affects the lungs and features an accumulation of CD4+ T cells in bronchoalveolar lavage fluid. The repertoire analyses focused on Löfgren's syndrome patients.

Via the germline V gene, CDR1 is SGHNT and CDR2 YENEEA. The V end loses 1 base and the J end loses 4 bases, and a stretch of 12 bases separates them. Taken from cysteine to phenylalanine, the CDR3 has 15 residues. Only the CDR3 DNA stays, 45 bases, in frame from base 1. What the study reported, not specific to this receptor: Compared with control subjects, Lofgren's syndrome patients reportedly showed the greatest expansion in the V gene segments TRAV12-1 and TRBV2. Recognition of a sarcoidosis-associated antigen was only suggested, and the antigen itself remained putative and was not identified. CDR3 motifs in TRAV12-1 and TRBV2 were reported to be shared across several Lofgren's syndrome patients, which suggests public CD4+ TCR repertoires. In alphabeta pairing analysis, TRAV12-1 preferentially paired with TRBV2, and these paired TCRs showed CDR3 homology.

These reads were obtained on an Illumina MiSeq. In-frame beta chains were kept once TCRdb had trimmed the public reads at Q25 with fastp and called clones with MiXCR. Rows with a matching CDR3 protein are joined into one entry that keeps the most common DNA and genes. This sample is represented by 60,000 to 70,000 distinct CDR3 sequences; roughly 20% of them were singletons. The ten largest clones take up about 2% of the sample. This clonotype was counted between two and nine times. No cognate antigen has been identified for it. No per-base quality is available; no much larger clone lies one base away.

In this chain, TRBV11-3 is recombined with TRBJ2-3, with TRBD2 tentatively as D gene (6 bases match). This sequence originates from a human donor with sarcoidosis (Löfgren's syndrome or another form), or a control subject (not recorded which). Sequences were obtained from CD4+ T cells from PBMCs. The nucleotide sequence reads as follows: TGTGCCAGCAGCTTAGGATTACCGGGGGCAGATACGCAGTATTTT. Its coded protein is CASSLGLPGADTQYF. Here the CDR3 is joined to the reference TRBV11-3 and TRBJ2-3 genes, and the full variable domain is: EAGVVQSPRYKIIEKKQPVAFWCNPISGHNTLYWYLQNLGQGPELLIRYENEEAVDDSQLPKDRFSAERLKGVDSTLKIQPAELGDSAVYLCASSLGLPGADTQYFGPGTRLTVL.